The sequence of this T cell receptor (beta chain) was determined in a study of OX40 agonist ivuxolimab in advanced cancers. Clones were read by immunoSEQ multiplex PCR, and TCRdb kept only the in-frame ones, dropping some. The sample holds about 91,000 clones, 87% seen once. Study outcomes and limitations: Among patients with partial responses at 0.1-3.0 mg/kg, clonal expansion was among the lowest. There was clonal expansion of CD4+ and CD8+ blood T cells by week 6 at 0.1 to 3.0 mg/kg.

Details on this clone: Its matching antigen is unknown.

Patients were excluded for autoimmune disease history or systemic immunosuppression. CDR3 size: 13 residues. V shed 6 bases and J shed 3 bases, with 9 bases lying between them. The germline CDR1 and CDR2 sequences are SNHLY and FYNNEI. The sequencing here drew on CD4+ or CD8+ T cells sorted from blood, taken in a trial of the OX40 agonist ivuxolimab. The TCR was taken from an adult with an advanced solid tumor such as melanoma, head and neck, liver or kidney cancer. The rearrangement uses TRBV2 and TRBJ1-5; the D is unclear. This CDR3 is CASRDGPNQPQHF. The CDR3 nucleotides are TGTGCCAGCAGGGACGGCCCCAATCAGCCCCAGCATTTT.